This T cell receptor beta chain emerged from a study of tumor-infiltrating lymphocytes in primary liver carcinoma. Study context: The tumors ranged from about 4 to 10 cm across and fell within stage T1-T3 N0M0.

Ten or more counts support this clonotype. The ends lost 6 bases at V and 11 bases at J; junction bases unmatched: 11. There are 14 residues in the CDR3. A primer matching the constant region was used to make TCR beta cDNA from about 500 ng of total RNA. Three nested multiplex PCR rounds of slightly modified ARM-PCR generated TCR beta libraries. Rounds one and two of PCR, each of 10 cycles, were primed with TRBV1-TRBV30 forward primers and a C-beta reverse primer. TCRdb called the multiplex PCR reads again in MiXCR, with one record for every CDR3 protein. The sample has 100,000 to 150,000 distinct CDR3 sequences, 60% to 75% seen once. Co-extracted RNA and DNA came from 20-30 mg of unsorted bulk tissue. The sampling covered five separate regions of each tumor.

The TCR was taken from a woman between 55 and 75 years old with primary liver carcinoma and hepatitis B virus infection. V and J are TRBV12-3 or TRBV12-4 and TRBJ1-1; 11 bases fit TRBD1. The sample consisted of liver tumor tissue from sampling region 3. Documented subset: tumor region T3, left-lateral pole. The CDR3 nucleotides are TGTGCCAGCAGCGGACAGGGGGCGCGTAGAAAGGCTTTCTTT. Translating gives CASSGQGARRKAFF.